This TCR beta chain was obtained from a study of T cell repertoires in cytomegalovirus infection (dated by TCRdb to between 2018 and 2021). For the wider study: The HLA type of each donor mattered for the analysis, because public TCR beta signatures pointed to carriage of CMV infection along with the matching HLA type.

The junction shows trimming of 0 bases on V and 13 bases on J, plus 19 bases between the germline ends. From the cysteine through the phenylalanine, the CDR3 covers 14 amino acids. Only the CDR3 DNA stays, 42 bases, in frame from base 1. The germline V gene (reference sequence) gives CDR1 as LNHNV and CDR2 as YYDKDF. These reads were obtained on an Illumina HiSeq 1500. TCRdb took the public reads, trimmed them with fastp at Q25, ran MiXCR for clone calling and kept in-frame beta chains. When rows share a CDR3 protein, they turn into one entry using the most common DNA and genes. For this sample the table gives roughly 200,000 distinct CDR3 sequences, of which about a sixth were detected only once. Together, the top ten hold under 30% of the sample. This clonotype was seen a few times. It has no known antigen specificity. The sample holds no much larger clone one base away, and base qualities are not on file.

Summary of the overall study and its limitations: Cumulative frequency of public TCR beta family members discriminated carriers of CMV infection plus the relevant HLA type in this cohort and an independent approximately 350-donor cohort. The ex vivo response was dominated by HLA-C-restricted CMV-specific TCR beta clonotypes, and the single most frequent clonotype in two of eight donors was supplied by these HLA-C-restricted clonotypes.

The rearranged segments are TRBV15 and TRBJ2-7; a tentative D call is TRBD1 (6 bases match). Sequences were obtained from CD8+ T cells from PBMCs. The receptor was derived from a human donor in good health (CMV status not recorded). Some clones in this sample may be carry-over from other donors' samples. Read as DNA, the sequence is TGTGCCACCAGCAGAGATCGGGGACCAGGGGTCGTCTACTTC. Translated, it reads CATSRDRGPGVVYF.